A selection of T cell receptor beta chains follows, all from one sample in a study of human T cells and chemical hapten exposure. MiXCR was run by TCRdb on the RACE reads, yielding one entry per CDR3 protein. The repertoire holds roughly 36,000 distinct CDR3 sequences, with around 10% as singletons. Sample: whole blood, taken in connection with sensitization to the hapten diphenylcyclopropenone (DPC). The source of these receptors is a man over 45 with alopecia areata. Some clones in this sample may be carry-over from other donors' samples. CDR3s include the opening cysteine and the closing phenylalanine or tryptophan. D genes are given only for firm matches. Clone size is given for some rows only: seen once, a few or many times, or a class if the clone is expanded.

j_call | clone_size | d_call | v_call | cdr3_nt | cdr3_aa
TRBJ2-3 | many | TRBD2 | TRBV12-3/TRBV12-4 | TGTGCCAGCAGTCTAGGACTAGCAGCAGATACGCAGTATTTT | CASSLGLAADTQYF
TRBJ2-2 | few | NA | TRBV19 | TGTGCCAGTAGCCCCGGGACGACTAACACCGGGGAGCTGTTTTTT | CASSPGTTNTGELFF
TRBJ2-7 | many | TRBD2 | TRBV7-9 | TGTGCCAGCAGCTTAATCCCTAGCGGGGGGTCCTACGAGCAGTACTTC | CASSLIPSGGSYEQYF
TRBJ1-5 | many | NA | TRBV6-2/TRBV6-3 | TGTGCCAGCAGTTACCCATACAGGAGCAATCAGCCCCAGCATTTT | CASSYPYRSNQPQHF
TRBJ2-4 | many | NA | TRBV28 | TGTGCCAGCAGCCTACAAAAAAACATTCAGTACTTC | CASSLQKNIQYF
TRBJ1-2 | many | TRBD1 | TRBV6-2/TRBV6-3 | TGTGCCAGCAGTCGGGACAGCCCAGTGCGTGGCTACACCTTC | CASSRDSPVRGYTF
TRBJ2-1 | many | TRBD2 | TRBV24-1 | TGTGCCACCAGTGATTCACTAGCGGGAGGGCTAGACGAGCAGTTCTTC | CATSDSLAGGLDEQFF
TRBJ2-7 | many | NA | TRBV19 | TGTGCCAGTAGTATCGGCGGAGGGGGTTACGAGCAGTACTTC | CASSIGGGGYEQYF
TRBJ2-1 | many | TRBD2 | TRBV7-3 | TGTGCCAGCAGCTCAGCGGGACTTGAGCAGTTCTTC | CASSSAGLEQFF
TRBJ2-3 | NA | TRBD2 | TRBV10-2 | TGCGCCAGCAGTTCGACTAGCTCAGATACGCAGTATTTT | CASSSTSSDTQYF
TRBJ2-3 | many | NA | TRBV12-3/TRBV12-4 | TGTGCCAGCAGTTTATTCAGCCTAAGTAGCACAGATACGCAGTATTTT | CASSLFSLSSTDTQYF
TRBJ1-3 | many | NA | TRBV20-1 | TGCAGTGCTAGTCTCCCAGAAACTGGAAACACCATATATTTT | CSASLPETGNTIYF
TRBJ2-5 | many | NA | TRBV20-1 | TGCAGTGCTAGGCTCGGGACAAACCAAGAGACCCAGTACTTC | CSARLGTNQETQYF
TRBJ1-5 | many | NA | TRBV2 | TGTGCCAGCAGGGACCCGGGAGAGGATCAGCCCCAGCATTTT | CASRDPGEDQPQHF
TRBJ1-6 | few | NA | TRBV12-3/TRBV12-4 | TGTGCCAGCAGTTTGCAGGGAGATTATAATTCACCCCTCCACTTT | CASSLQGDYNSPLHF
TRBJ2-1 | NA | TRBD2 | TRBV18 | TGTGCCAGCTCACCACCGGGACTAGCGGACAATGAGCAGTTCTTC | CASSPPGLADNEQFF
TRBJ2-1 | NA | TRBD2 | TRBV4-2 | TGTGTCAGCAGCCAAGTGAGGGGACTAGCGGGAGTCGAGGGGGGCAATGAGCAGTTCTTC | CVSSQVRGLAGVEGGNEQFF
TRBJ2-7 | many | NA | TRBV19 | TGTGCCAGTAGTCTAGGGGACTACGAGCAGTACTTC | CASSLGDYEQYF
TRBJ2-1 | many | TRBD2 | TRBV28 | TGTGCCAGCAGTTCCCGACTAGCGGGGTTCACGGATGAGCAGTTCTTC | CASSSRLAGFTDEQFF
TRBJ2-7 | NA | TRBD2 | TRBV5-1 | TGCGCCAGCAGCTTGGGAGCGGGAGACGAGCAGTACTTC | CASSLGAGDEQYF
TRBJ2-3 | hyperexpanded | TRBD2 | TRBV2 | TGTGCCAGCAGTGATTGGCGGGAGCCAGGTGCAGATACGCAGTATTTT | CASSDWREPGADTQYF
TRBJ1-2 | NA | NA | TRBV20-1 | TGCAGTGCTAGCATGGTGGAGGGCGGCTATGGCTACACCTTC | CSASMVEGGYGYTF
TRBJ1-1 | NA | NA | TRBV28 | TGTGCCAGCAGGGAAATGAACACTGAAGCTTTCTTT | CASREMNTEAFF
TRBJ2-7 | many | TRBD2 | TRBV10-2 | TGCGCCAGCATGCTAAGCGGGAGCTCCTACGAGCAGTACTTC | CASMLSGSSYEQYF
TRBJ2-3 | few | NA | TRBV4-1 | TGCGCCAGCAGCCAAGAAGGGACTTCTAGCACAGATACGCAGTATTTT | CASSQEGTSSTDTQYF
TRBJ2-7 | many | NA | TRBV6-5 | TGTGCCAGCAGAGTGACCCGGTGGTACAGCTCCTACGAGCAGTACTTC | CASRVTRWYSSYEQYF
TRBJ1-6 | many | NA | TRBV7-6 | TGTGCCAGCAGCACGTCGGGGCGTTCACCCCTCCACTTT | CASSTSGRSPLHF
TRBJ2-1 | many | NA | TRBV19 | TGTGCCACCAAATTAAGCGGTGAGTCCTACAATGAGCAGTTCTTC | CATKLSGESYNEQFF
TRBJ1-1 | few | NA | TRBV2 | TGTGCCAGCACCCAACGGGGGGCGAACACTGAAGCTTTCTTT | CASTQRGANTEAFF
TRBJ2-3 | many | NA | TRBV5-1 | TGCGCCAGCAGCTTGGAATTGGACACAGATACGCAGTATTTT | CASSLELDTDTQYF
TRBJ2-1 | many | TRBD2 | TRBV6-2/TRBV6-3 | TGTGCCAGCAGTCCCGGGACTAGCGGACCCTCCTACAATGAGCAGTTCTTC | CASSPGTSGPSYNEQFF
TRBJ2-2 | many | NA | TRBV4-2 | TGTGCCAGCAGCCAAGATATAGCCTCGAACACCGGGGAGCTGTTTTTT | CASSQDIASNTGELFF
TRBJ2-1 | many | TRBD2 | TRBV6-5 | TGTGCCAGCAGTTACTGGGCTAGCGGGGAGAGCTCCTACAATGAGCAGTTCTTC | CASSYWASGESSYNEQFF
TRBJ2-7 | many | NA | TRBV20-1 | TGCAGTGCTACCGCATTGCGGGGGCAAGTCTACGAGCAGTACTTC | CSATALRGQVYEQYF
TRBJ1-1 | NA | NA | TRBV6-4 | TGTGCCAGCAGTGACACCCTGAACACTGAAGCTTTCTTT | CASSDTLNTEAFF
TRBJ2-1 | many | NA | TRBV28 | TGTGCCAGCAGTTTAGCGATTGAGCAGTTCTTC | CASSLAIEQFF
TRBJ2-7 | many | NA | TRBV6-2/TRBV6-3 | TGTGCCACCGGCGTGGCCTGGGTCGAGCAGTACTTC | CATGVAWVEQYF
TRBJ2-1 | few | TRBD2 | TRBV20-1 | TGCAGTGCTAGTCTCGGCGGGAGTGGGAATGAGCAGTTCTTC | CSASLGGSGNEQFF
TRBJ2-5 | few | NA | TRBV29-1 | TGCAGCGTTGAAGTTGCAGAAGAGACCCAGTACTTC | CSVEVAEETQYF
TRBJ2-1 | many | TRBD2 | TRBV7-8 | TGTGCCAGCAGCTTAGAAACTAGCGGGAGCCTTGAGCAGTTCTTC | CASSLETSGSLEQFF
TRBJ2-7 | NA | NA | TRBV12-3/TRBV12-4 | TGTGCCAGCACCCAGGACATCTCCTACGAGCAGTACTTC | CASTQDISYEQYF
TRBJ1-1 | few | NA | TRBV11-2 | TGTGCCAGCAGCTTAAGGGAGAGCACTGAAGCTTTCTTT | CASSLRESTEAFF
TRBJ1-5 | NA | TRBD1 | TRBV4-1 | TGCGCCAGCAGCCAAGAGGGGGGACAGAGCAATCAGCCCCAGCATTTT | CASSQEGGQSNQPQHF